These 10 T cell receptor beta chains were all obtained from the same sample, sequenced in a study of cytomegalovirus exposure and HLA in healthy donors. This PCR relied on a set of 60 Vbeta primers and 13 Jbeta primers. Clones were sequenced by immunoSEQ multiplex PCR, and TCRdb holds only the in-frame ones, with some missing. The data contain 80,000 to 100,000 clones, approximately 78% of them singletons. The sequencing input was PBMCs. These receptors were obtained from a man aged 40-49 years in good health and CMV-seronegative.

This clone appeared a few times. The chain has TRBV2 and TRBJ1-1; 7 nucleotides line up with TRBD1. The CDR3 covers 13 residues. Germline V gene lookup returns CDR1 SNHLY and CDR2 FYNNEI. V dropped 7 bases and J dropped 0; count of bases not matched to a gene: 2. CDR3 sequence (DNA): TGTGCCAGCACCGGGACAGTGAACACTGAAGCTTTCTTT. It codes for CASTGTVNTEAFF.

The chain joins TRBV11-2 to TRBJ1-2; 10 bases are a match to TRBD1. From germline, CDR1 is SGHAT and CDR2 FQNNGV. V shed 3 bases and J 6 bases; nucleotides not matched to a gene: 10. There are 16 residues in the CDR3. DNA of the CDR3: TGTGCCAGCAGCTTTTTATTGGGACAGGGGTCGGATGGCTACACCTTC. As protein: CASSFLLGQGSDGYTF.

The V gene is TRBV7-2, the J gene TRBJ1-5; D possibly corresponds to TRBD1 (6 bases). The CDR3 loop spans 17 amino acids. Trimming pared 5 bases from V and 1 base from J, leaving 18 bases between. Germline values: CDR1 SGHTA, CDR2 FQGNSA. The CDR3 coding sequence is TGTGCCAGCAGCCCAAGGGGGGGCTTACGGAGCAATCAGCCCCAGCATTTT. Translated, it gives CASSPRGGLRSNQPQHF.

The CDR3 sequence is CASSPLDTNTEAFF. For the CDR3, the DNA is TGTGCCAGCAGTCCTCTGGACACGAACACTGAAGCTTTCTTT. The chain carries TRBV28 and TRBJ1-1, with a tentative D call TRBD1 (5 bases). This CDR3 is 14 amino acids long. The V gene lost 5 bases and the J gene lost 1 base, with 11 bases spanning the gap. CDR1 and CDR2 from the germline V gene are MDHEN and SYDVKM.

V is TRBV20-1 and J is TRBJ2-7; the D gene is possibly TRBD2 (6 bases). The ends were cut back, 4 bases at V and 6 bases at J, with 10 bases in the middle. This CDR3 comprises 11 residues. Germline V gene sequence: CDR1 DFQATT, CDR2 SNEGSKA (reference sequence). CDR3 in DNA: TGCAGTGCTATAGTGGGGGGCGAGCAGTACTTC. Protein sequence: CSAIVGGEQYF.

This rearrangement joins TRBV20-1 to TRBJ2-7; D may be TRBD1 (5 bases). Trimming cost V 5 bases and J 3 bases, with 5 bases left between them. Per germline, CDR1 DFQATT and CDR2 SNEGSKA (reference sequence). The CDR3 contains 10 residues. CDR3 in amino acids: CSAGHYEQYF. The CDR3 DNA reads TGCAGTGCTGGACACTACGAGCAGTACTTC.

This clone was found a few times. The rearrangement uses TRBV7-6 and TRBJ2-2, with D maybe TRBD2 (5 bases). Deletions cut 1 base from V and 4 bases from J, with 13 bases between. Germline lookup yields CDR1 SGHVS and CDR2 FNYEAQ. The CDR3 is 16 amino acids. The CDR3 protein is CASSLGAATTTGELFF. The CDR3 nucleotides are TGTGCCAGCAGCTTAGGAGCGGCCACAACCACCGGGGAGCTGTTTTTT.

The J gene is TRBJ2-1, the V gene TRBV11-3; 8 nucleotides match TRBD2. Germline V gene data show CDR1 as SGHNT and CDR2 as YENEEA. The CDR3 covers 13 residues. V shed 5 bases and J 10 bases; nucleotides not matched to a gene: 7. CDR3 in amino acids: CASSSSGVGEQFF. In DNA, the CDR3 is TGTGCCAGCAGCAGTAGCGGGGTTGGGGAGCAGTTCTTC.

In its sample, this clone was seen a few times. The chain is built from TRBV6-1 and TRBJ2-7, with D tentatively TRBD1 (5 bases). The CDR3 is 13 amino acids. Germline V gene sequence: CDR1 MNHNS, CDR2 SASEGT. The CDR3 nucleotides are TGTGCCAGCAGTGAAGAGGTGGCAGGATCACAGGTGGTC. Protein: CASSEEVAGSQVV.

The CDR3 DNA follows: TGTGCCAGTAGTATAGTAAGAGGGATGGGAGGCTACACCTTC. This translates into CASSIVRGMGGYTF. The rearrangement joins TRBV19 to TRBJ1-2, with D unclear. V was shortened by 1 base and J by 8 bases, with 14 bases between the two germline ends. In germline, CDR1 is LNHDA, CDR2 SQIVND (reference sequence). The CDR3 is 14 residues long.